This TCR beta chain was retrieved from a study of blood T cells in healthy people across ages. Findings and limits, study-wide: Among long-lived donors, naive CD4+ cells were more numerous and diversity higher than in aged donors. TCR beta diversity, measured per million T cells, fell in a roughly linear way with age.

The second PCR ran roughly 7 to 12 cycles with a sample-barcoded 5' primer and J-beta primers. Every cDNA molecule bore a tag from a template-switch adaptor containing 12 random nucleotides. TCRdb reprocessed the 5' RACE reads with MiXCR, giving one entry per CDR3 protein. This table has hundreds of thousands of distinct CDR3 sequences, roughly 44% appearing once. CDR3 length: 14 amino acids. Germline V CDR1 and CDR2: SGHTA, FQGNSA. Trimming took off 4 bases at V and 4 bases at J, with 13 bases between the two ends. This clonotype turned up a few times. Its antigen is still unknown. The chain has TRBV7-2 and TRBJ2-5, with D perhaps TRBD1 (6 bases). Sequenced sample: blood. The source is a man aged 55 to 70 in good health. The CDR3 DNA sequence: TGTGCCAGCAGCTACCCAGGGGTCGCAGAGACCCAGTACTTC. Protein product: CASSYPGVAETQYF.